The clone carrying this T cell receptor beta chain has just a few counts. Its specificity is unknown. This specimen comes from a study of regulatory T cells in long-lasting Graves disease. Study findings and constraints: With persistent disease, TRBV28, TRBJ1-2 and TRBJ2-5 were the favored segments.

According to the study, TCR beta libraries were built with iRepertoire HTBI primers and CDR3-region Arm-PCR. TCRdb ran MiXCR on the multiplex PCR reads and lists one entry per CDR3 protein. The sample has about 220,000 distinct CDR3 sequences; roughly 18% are singletons. Time point reported: newly diagnosed GD, antithyroid drugs for less than 3 months. PBMCs provided the RNA from which the TCR library was made. CDR1 MDHEN and CDR2 SYDVKM come from the germline V gene. V gave up 1 base and J gave up 4 bases; unmatched junction bases: 4. CDR3 length: 15 residues. In addition, the sample was reused for a study of T cells in Graves' hyperthyroidism and ophthalmopathy.

This clonotype was sampled from a young woman with Graves disease. The chain recombines TRBV28 with TRBJ2-1; TRBD1 agrees at 7 bases. Source: peripheral blood mononuclear cells (PBMCs), taken at new diagnosis, from a patient treated with antithyroid drugs. This chain's CDR3 is CASSLSGQLYNEQFF. The CDR3 DNA is TGTGCCAGCAGTTTATCGGGACAGCTTTACAATGAGCAGTTCTTC.